The 23 T cell receptor beta chains presented below share a single source sample, sequenced in a study of cytomegalovirus exposure and HLA in healthy donors. PCR involved 60 Vbeta and 13 Jbeta primers. Repertoires were generated with immunoSEQ multiplex PCR, while TCRdb's copy carries only in-frame clones and drops some. The table shows 140,000 to 150,000 clones, with around 84% occurring only once. Sequencing used PBMCs. These receptors were obtained from a man between 40 and 49 years old in good health and CMV-seropositive.

Only one count was recorded for this clone. The chain has TRBV29-1 and TRBJ2-1; 7 positions agree with TRBD2. The ends lost 5 bases at V and 2 bases at J; junction bases unmatched: 6. CDR1 is SQVTM, CDR2 ANQGSEA, per germline. CDR3 length: 14 residues. The DNA for the CDR3 is TGCAGCGTTCTTGGTCGGGAGGCCTACAATGAGCAGTTCTTC. Translating gives CSVLGREAYNEQFF.

V usage is TRBV9 and J usage is TRBJ2-3; a weak D match, TRBD2 (5 bases). V lost 4 bases to trimming and J lost 4 bases, with 16 bases between them. Germline V gives CDR1 SGDLS, CDR2 YYNGEE. The CDR3 runs to 15 residues. In DNA, the CDR3 is TGTGCCAGCAGCACCTACGAGGGAAGGGCAGATACGCAGTATTTT. Protein product: CASSTYEGRADTQYF.

This chain links TRBV5-1 with TRBJ2-5; TRBD1 agrees at 8 bases. The CDR3 sequence is 15 residues long. Per germline, CDR1 SGHRS and CDR2 YFSETQ. V shed 2 bases, J shed 1 base, and the junction held 4 bases outside the gene matches. CDR3 sequence (DNA): TGCGCCAGCAGCTTCGTGGGGACAGGCCAAGAGACCCAGTACTTC. Residues: CASSFVGTGQETQYF.

This chain joins TRBV28 and TRBJ2-7, with TRBD2 as a possible D gene (6 bases). Trimming removed 4 bases at V and 1 base at J, with 17 bases between. This CDR3 comprises 16 residues. The V gene's germline CDR1 is MDHEN and CDR2 SYDVKM. The chain's CDR3 is CASSSGLGEPSYEQYF. CDR3 DNA: TGTGCCAGCAGTTCGGGACTGGGGGAGCCTTCCTACGAGCAGTACTTC.

There are a few counts of this clone. CDR3 protein: CASTPSDNNYGYTF. The CDR3 bases are TGTGCCAGCACCCCCTCAGACAATAACTATGGCTACACCTTC. The chain employs TRBV7-6 and TRBJ1-2; no clear D gene. The CDR3 length is 14 residues. Germline CDR1 SGHVS, CDR2 FNYEAQ. Trimming removed 7 bases at V and 1 base at J, with 13 bases between.

The rearrangement uses TRBV19 and TRBJ2-3; 7 bases line up with TRBD2. V shed 4 bases, J shed 8 bases, and the junction held 12 bases outside the gene matches. The CDR3 is made up of 15 amino acids. Germline V gene lookup returns CDR1 LNHDA and CDR2 SQIVND (reference sequence). The CDR3 bases are TGTGCCAGTAGTACCACCAGCGGGGCCCTCGGTACGCAGTATTTT. Its protein product is CASSTTSGALGTQYF.

The V and J genes are TRBV5-4 and TRBJ2-1; 11 bases align to TRBD2. The CDR3 is 14 residues long. V dropped 4 bases and J dropped 5; count of bases not matched to a gene: 2. Per germline, CDR1 SGHNT and CDR2 YYREEE (reference sequence). The CDR3 loop reads CASSQTSGNNEQFF. CDR3 nucleotides: TGTGCCAGCAGCCAGACTAGCGGGAACAATGAGCAGTTCTTC.

This chain's CDR3 is CASSYHGAGGPRNEQFF. CDR3 sequence (DNA): TGCGCCAGCAGCTACCACGGTGCGGGAGGGCCCAGGAATGAGCAGTTCTTC. J is TRBJ2-1 and V is TRBV5-1; 9 bases map to TRBD2. The CDR3 sequence is 17 residues long. The germline V gene has CDR1 SGHRS and CDR2 YFSETQ. J gave up 7 bases and V 3 bases, and 14 bases lay outside the gene matches.

The chain couples TRBV7-9 to TRBJ1-5; D is undetermined. The CDR3 loop spans 16 amino acids. Trimming removed 1 base at V and 2 bases at J, with 12 bases between. The germline gives CDR1 SEHNR, CDR2 FQNEAQ (reference sequence). This CDR3 reads CASSLVSGGRNQPQHF. DNA of the CDR3: TGTGCCAGCAGCTTAGTGTCCGGCGGCCGCAATCAGCCCCAGCATTTT. Using reference TRBV7-9 and TRBJ1-5 for the parts outside the CDR3, the full variable domain is DTGVSQNPRHKITKRGQNVTFRCDPISEHNRLYWYRQTLGQGPEFLTYFQNEAQLEKSRLLSDRFSAERPKGSFSTLEIQRTEQGDSAMYLCASSLVSGGRNQPQHFGDGTRLSIL.

V and J are TRBV7-3 and TRBJ2-2; no clear D gene. The CDR3 is 14 residues long. The V and J ends lost 2 bases and 4 bases respectively, with 8 bases between them. The germline V gene has CDR1 SGHTA and CDR2 FQGTGA. The CDR3 DNA reads TGTGCCAGCAGCTTACTGTCGGGCACCGGGGAGCTGTTTTTT. This sequence encodes CASSLLSGTGELFF.

The chain joins TRBV2 to TRBJ2-5, with 9 positions matching TRBD2. The J call is uncertain, as TRBJ2-7 better fits the DNA end. Per germline, CDR1 SNHLY and CDR2 FYNNEI. The CDR3 extends over 13 amino acids. The CDR3 DNA reads TGTGCCAGCAGTTGGACTAGCGAGTACGAGCAGTACTTC. Residues: CASSWTSEYEQYF.

V gene TRBV7-8 combines with J gene TRBJ2-2; D uncertain. Germline values: CDR1 SGHVS, CDR2 FQNEAQ. The V gene lost 6 bases and the J gene lost 5 bases, with 16 bases spanning the gap. The CDR3 totals 15 residues. The DNA for the CDR3 is TGTGCCAGCAGTCCCTTCCTTGGAGAGACCGGGGAGCTGTTTTTT. Translation: CASSPFLGETGELFF. Looking up the rest from reference TRBV7-8 and TRBJ2-2 gives the full variable domain: GAGVSQSPRYKVAKRGQDVALRCDPISGHVSLFWYQQALGQGPEFLTYFQNEAQLDKSGLPSDRFFAERPEGSVSTLKIQRTQQEDSAVYLCASSPFLGETGELFFGEGSRLTVL.

The chain recombines TRBV6-1 with TRBJ1-2; TRBD1 agrees at 8 bases. Germline V gene data show CDR1 as MNHNS and CDR2 as SASEGT. This CDR3 spans 14 amino acids. Trimming took 6 bases from V and 1 from J; bases not matched to a gene: 4. CDR3 DNA: TGTGCCAGCAGGATACAGGGGGTTAACTATGGCTACACCTTC. It yields the protein CASRIQGVNYGYTF.

The chain links TRBV19 to TRBJ2-5; maybe TRBD2 (5 bases). Germline CDR1 LNHDA, CDR2 SQIVND (reference sequence). The CDR3 has 13 amino acids. The ends were cut back, 5 bases at V and 4 bases at J, with 11 bases in the middle. The CDR3 bases are TGTGCCAGTAGTTTTCAAGCGGTAGAGACCCAGTACTTC. It yields the protein CASSFQAVETQYF.

V usage is TRBV19 and J usage is TRBJ1-6; 8 bases map to TRBD1. Germline V gene data show CDR1 as LNHDA and CDR2 as SQIVND (reference sequence). CDR3 size: 14 residues. V lost 9 bases to trimming and J lost 1 base; unmatched junction nucleotides: 2. CDR3 sequence (DNA): TGTGCCAGCCGGACAGGGTCCTATAATTCACCCCTCCACTTT. This codes for CASRTGSYNSPLHF.

This sequence joins TRBV7-6 and TRBJ1-4, with D possibly matching TRBD1 (5 bases). Germline CDR1 reads SGHVS; CDR2 reads FNYEAQ. The V and J ends lost 5 bases and 8 bases respectively, with 24 bases between them. The CDR3 length is 17 residues. The CDR3 is CASSHTPLGGVSEKLFF. As DNA, the CDR3 is TGTGCCAGCAGCCATACTCCCCTGGGGGGGGTAAGCGAAAAACTGTTTTTT.

The chain joins TRBV6-5 to TRBJ1-3; unclear D gene. Germline CDR1 and CDR2: MNHEY and SVGAGI. The CDR3 extends over 15 amino acids. Trimming took off 2 bases at V and 0 bases at J, with 8 bases between the two ends. The CDR3 DNA reads TGTGCCAGCAGTTACCCGGAGGGCTCTGGAAACACCATATATTTT. Its protein product is CASSYPEGSGNTIYF.

V usage is TRBV11-2 and J usage is TRBJ1-2, with 10 positions matching TRBD1. CDR1 SGHAT and CDR2 FQNNGV come from the germline V gene. The junction had 7 bases not matched to a gene; V was cut back by 5 bases and J by 4 bases. The CDR3 spans 15 residues. The chain's CDR3 is CASSLDRGQVYGYTF. The CDR3, as DNA: TGTGCCAGCAGCCTCGACAGGGGGCAGGTCTATGGCTACACCTTC.

J is TRBJ2-7 and V is TRBV20-1; a possible D gene is TRBD1 (6 bases). CDR3 length: 11 amino acids. With 8 bases removed from V and 2 bases from J, the gap between germline ends came to 10 bases. Germline assignment: CDR1 DFQATT and CDR2 SNEGSKA (reference sequence). The CDR3 DNA sequence: TGCAGTAGTGGACAGACCTACGAGCAGTACTTC. Its translation: CSSGQTYEQYF.

This clone was detected a few times. The genes are TRBV10-3 and TRBJ1-5, with a tentative D call TRBD1 (6 bases). This CDR3 contains 13 residues. Trimming took 5 bases from V and 4 from J, leaving 9 bases between them. Germline CDR1 is ENHRY and CDR2 is SYGVKD. This CDR3 reads CAISRQENQPQHF. Written as DNA, the CDR3 is TGTGCCATCAGTCGACAGGAGAATCAGCCCCAGCATTTT.

V is TRBV6-5 and J is TRBJ2-1; tentative D call: TRBD1 (6 bases). Germline loops: CDR1 MNHEY, CDR2 SVGAGI. This CDR3 has 15 amino acids. Trimming cost V 5 bases and J 5 bases, with 16 bases left between them. This CDR3 is CASSAQGSPHNEQFF. The DNA of the CDR3 is TGTGCCAGCAGTGCACAGGGCAGCCCCCACAATGAGCAGTTCTTC.

In its sample, this clone was seen a few times. The V gene is TRBV19, the J gene TRBJ1-3; D uncertain. The ends were cut back, 3 bases at V and 0 bases at J, with 12 bases in the middle. Germline V gene data show CDR1 as LNHDA and CDR2 as SQIVND (reference sequence). The length of the CDR3 is 16 residues. CDR3 sequence (DNA): TGTGCCAGTAGTATCCCGGGAGGCAGCTCTGGAAACACCATATATTTT. Its translation: CASSIPGGSSGNTIYF. Full variable domain (remainder filled in from reference TRBV19 and TRBJ1-3): DGGITQSPKYLFRKEGQNVTLSCEQNLNHDAMYWYRQDPGQGLRLIYYSQIVNDFQKGDIAEGYSVSREKKESFPLTVTSAQKNPTAFYLCASSIPGGSSGNTIYFGEGSWLTVV.

The V and J genes are TRBV6-6 and TRBJ1-2; tentatively, D is TRBD1 (5 bases). The V end lost 8 bases, the J end lost 8 bases, and 18 bases lay between the germline ends. The CDR3 runs 13 residues. Per the germline V gene, CDR1 is MNHNY and CDR2 is SVGAGI (reference sequence). This chain's CDR3 is CASGRKAGLGYTF. CDR3 bases: TGTGCCAGCGGACGAAAAGCGGGGCTCGGCTACACCTTC.